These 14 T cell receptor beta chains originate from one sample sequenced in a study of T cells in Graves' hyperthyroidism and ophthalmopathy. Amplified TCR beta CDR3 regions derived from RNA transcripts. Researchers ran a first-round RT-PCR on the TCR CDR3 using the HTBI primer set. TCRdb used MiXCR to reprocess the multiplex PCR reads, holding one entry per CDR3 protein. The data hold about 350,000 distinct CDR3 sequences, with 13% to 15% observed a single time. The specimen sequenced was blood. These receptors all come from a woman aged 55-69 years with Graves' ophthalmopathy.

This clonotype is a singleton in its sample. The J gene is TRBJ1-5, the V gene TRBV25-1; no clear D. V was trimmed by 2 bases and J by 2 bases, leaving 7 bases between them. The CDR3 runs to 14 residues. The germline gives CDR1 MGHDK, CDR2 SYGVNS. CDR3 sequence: CASSESRGNQPQHF. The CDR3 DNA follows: TGTGCCAGCAGTGAAAGTAGGGGCAATCAGCCCCAGCATTTT.

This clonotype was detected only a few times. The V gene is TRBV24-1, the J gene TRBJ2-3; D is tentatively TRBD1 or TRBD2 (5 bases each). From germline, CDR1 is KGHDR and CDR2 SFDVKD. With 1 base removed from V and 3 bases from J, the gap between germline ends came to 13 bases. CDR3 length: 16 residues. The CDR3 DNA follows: TGTGCCACCAGTGATTTCGGGGACCGGACAACAGATACGCAGTATTTT. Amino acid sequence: CATSDFGDRTTDTQYF.

This chain's CDR3 is CAGDGPQGCTEAFF. CDR3 nucleotide sequence: TGTGCCGGTGATGGCCCTCAGGGATGCACTGAAGCTTTCTTT. The chain couples TRBV19 to TRBJ1-1, with D possibly TRBD1 on 5 matching bases. Trimming stripped 11 bases from V and 4 bases from J, with 20 bases between. Germline V lookup: CDR1 LNHDA, CDR2 SQIVND (reference sequence). The CDR3 runs 14 residues.

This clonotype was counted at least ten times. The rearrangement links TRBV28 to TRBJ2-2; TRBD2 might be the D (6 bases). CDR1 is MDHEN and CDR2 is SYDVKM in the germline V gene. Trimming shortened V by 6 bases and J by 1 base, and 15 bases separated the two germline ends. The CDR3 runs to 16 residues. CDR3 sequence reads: CASSAGLGRNTGELFF. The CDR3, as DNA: TGTGCCAGCAGCGCGGGGCTCGGTCGGAACACCGGGGAGCTGTTTTTT.

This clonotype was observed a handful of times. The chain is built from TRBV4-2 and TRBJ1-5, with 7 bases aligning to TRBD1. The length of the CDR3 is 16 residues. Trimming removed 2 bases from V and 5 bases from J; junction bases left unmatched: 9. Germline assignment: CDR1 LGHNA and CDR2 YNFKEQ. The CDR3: CASSQSLDRRYQPQHF. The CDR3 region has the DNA TGTGCCAGCAGCCAAAGCCTGGACAGGCGGTATCAGCCCCAGCATTTT.

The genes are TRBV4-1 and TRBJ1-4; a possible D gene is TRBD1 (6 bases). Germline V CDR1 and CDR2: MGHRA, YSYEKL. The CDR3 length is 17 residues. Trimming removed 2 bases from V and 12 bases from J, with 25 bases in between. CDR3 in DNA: TGCGCCAGCAGCCAACAGGGGCGGAACAGACCAGTAGCTGAACTGTTTTTT. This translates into CASSQQGRNRPVAELFF.

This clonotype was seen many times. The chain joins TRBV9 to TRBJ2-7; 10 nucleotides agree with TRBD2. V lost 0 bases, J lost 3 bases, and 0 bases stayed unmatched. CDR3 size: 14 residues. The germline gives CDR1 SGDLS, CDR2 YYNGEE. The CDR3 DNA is TGTGCCAGCAGCGTAGCTAGCGGGAGCTACGAGCAGTACTTC. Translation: CASSVASGSYEQYF.

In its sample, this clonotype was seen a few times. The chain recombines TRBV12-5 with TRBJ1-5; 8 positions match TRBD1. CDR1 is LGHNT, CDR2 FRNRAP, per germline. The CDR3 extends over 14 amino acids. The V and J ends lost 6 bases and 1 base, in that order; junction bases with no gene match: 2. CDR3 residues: CASGDRVSNQPQHF. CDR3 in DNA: TGTGCTAGTGGGGACAGGGTAAGCAATCAGCCCCAGCATTTT.

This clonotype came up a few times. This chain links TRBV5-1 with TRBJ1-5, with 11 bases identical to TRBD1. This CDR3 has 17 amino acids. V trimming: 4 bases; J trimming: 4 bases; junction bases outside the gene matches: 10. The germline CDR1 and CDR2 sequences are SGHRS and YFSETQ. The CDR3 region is CASSPGQGALGNQPQHF. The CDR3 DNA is TGCGCCAGCAGCCCCGGACAGGGGGCGTTGGGGAATCAGCCCCAGCATTTT.

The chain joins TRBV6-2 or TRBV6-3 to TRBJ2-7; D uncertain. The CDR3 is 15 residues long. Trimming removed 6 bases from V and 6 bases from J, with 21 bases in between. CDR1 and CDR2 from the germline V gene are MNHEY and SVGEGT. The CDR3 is CASRAGQTALGEQYF. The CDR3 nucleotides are TGTGCCAGCAGAGCCGGGCAGACGGCACTCGGCGAGCAGTACTTC.

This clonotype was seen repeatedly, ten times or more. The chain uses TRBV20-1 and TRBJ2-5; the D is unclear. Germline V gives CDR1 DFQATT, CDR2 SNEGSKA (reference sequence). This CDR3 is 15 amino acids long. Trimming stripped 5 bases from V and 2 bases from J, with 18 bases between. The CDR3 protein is CSAQSGAVVQETQYF. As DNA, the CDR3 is TGCAGTGCTCAATCAGGAGCTGTGGTACAAGAGACCCAGTACTTC.

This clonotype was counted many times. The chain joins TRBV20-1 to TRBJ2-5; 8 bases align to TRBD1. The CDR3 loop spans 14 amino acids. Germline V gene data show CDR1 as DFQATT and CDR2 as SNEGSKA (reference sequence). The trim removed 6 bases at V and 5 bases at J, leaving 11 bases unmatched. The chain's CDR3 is CSAATTGARETQYF. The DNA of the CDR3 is TGCAGTGCGGCGACGACAGGGGCGCGGGAGACCCAGTACTTC.

The DNA of the CDR3 is TGCGCCAGCAGCCAAGATGAACGGGACGGGCATGGCTACACCTTC. Protein: CASSQDERDGHGYTF. The chain combines TRBV4-1 with TRBJ1-2; D is possibly TRBD1 (5 bases). The CDR3 covers 15 residues. With 0 bases removed from V and 6 bases from J, the gap between germline ends came to 14 bases. Germline CDR1 and CDR2: MGHRA and YSYEKL.

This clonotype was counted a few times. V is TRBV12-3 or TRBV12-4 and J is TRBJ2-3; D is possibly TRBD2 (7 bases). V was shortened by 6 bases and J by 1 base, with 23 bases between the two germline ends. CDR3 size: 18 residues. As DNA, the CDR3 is TGTGCCAGCAGACCCAGGGTAGCGGGTAGGGGGGGCACAGATACGCAGTATTTT. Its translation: CASRPRVAGRGGTDTQYF.